What follows are 14 T cell receptor beta chains derived from one specimen sequenced in a study of T cell responses to AZD1222 COVID-19 vaccine. Assay: immunoSEQ multiplex PCR; the TCRdb copy retains only in-frame clones and omits some. The table records roughly 96,000 clones, roughly 88% of them present only once. Sequencing used peripheral blood, obtained on day 0 of AZD1222 vaccination. The receptors were gathered from an adult in good health.

V usage is TRBV6-5 and J usage is TRBJ1-1; D unresolved. CDR1 and CDR2 (germline): MNHEY, SVGAGI. V was clipped by 8 bases and J by 0 bases, with 10 bases between them. The CDR3 loop spans 13 amino acids. CDR3 region: CASSGRVNTEAFF. The CDR3 DNA follows: TGTGCCAGCTCCGGACGGGTGAACACTGAAGCTTTCTTT.

The genes are TRBV30 and TRBJ2-1; D gene ambiguous. Trimming shortened V by 4 bases and J by 6 bases, and 10 bases separated the two germline ends. Per the germline V gene, CDR1 is GTSNPN and CDR2 is SVGIG (reference sequence). The CDR3 has 12 amino acids. Here the CDR3 DNA reads TGTGCCTGGACCCGGACGGTCAATGAGCAGTTCTTC. This codes for CAWTRTVNEQFF.

This chain uses TRBV7-9 with TRBJ1-1; D gene unclear. This CDR3 has 14 amino acids. Germline CDR1 reads SEHNR; CDR2 reads FQNEAQ (reference sequence). V shed 4 bases and J shed 8 bases, with 17 bases lying between them. CDR3 sequence: CASSSSGGAPEAFF. CDR3 coding DNA: TGTGCCAGCAGCTCAAGTGGCGGAGCGCCCGAAGCTTTCTTT.

The rearrangement joins TRBV28 to TRBJ2-3; 12 nucleotides align to TRBD2. The CDR3 has 18 residues. Germline CDR1 reads MDHEN; CDR2 reads SYDVKM. V lost 5 bases to trimming and J lost 6 bases; unmatched junction nucleotides: 15. CDR3 DNA: TGTGCCAGCAGTCGACCCCCACTAGCGGGAGGAGGGGGGGATACGCAGTATTTT. The encoded protein is CASSRPPLAGGGGDTQYF.

The chain uses TRBV5-4 and TRBJ1-6; a weak D match, TRBD1 (6 bases). The germline V gene encodes CDR1 SGHNT and CDR2 YYREEE (reference sequence). Between the trimmed V and J ends, which lost 1 base and 10 bases, there was a span of 18 bases. This CDR3 region has 16 residues. CDR3 DNA sequence: TGTGCCAGCAGCTTGACCAACAGGGTCCAGGGGTCACCCCTCCACTTT. This translates into CASSLTNRVQGSPLHF.

The rearrangement links TRBV7-3 to TRBJ2-2; D perhaps matches TRBD2 (5 bases). Germline-derived CDR1 and CDR2 are SGHTA and FQGTGA. V lost 2 bases and J lost 4, with 17 bases in between. CDR3 length: 17 amino acids. The CDR3 reads CASSLRVRGSSTGELFF. DNA of the CDR3: TGTGCCAGCAGCTTACGGGTTAGAGGGAGTAGCACCGGGGAGCTGTTTTTT.

The chain couples TRBV9 to TRBJ1-6; D gene ambiguous. The CDR3 has 14 amino acids. The V end was cut by 0 bases, the J end by 7 bases, with 8 bases between. The germline V gene has CDR1 SGDLS and CDR2 YYNGEE. The CDR3 region is CASSVGPGNSPLHF. The CDR3 DNA reads as TGTGCCAGCAGCGTAGGACCCGGAAATTCACCCCTCCACTTT.

V is TRBV27 and J is TRBJ2-4; no clear D gene. The ends were cut back, 5 bases at V and 1 base at J, with 12 bases in the middle. The CDR3 runs 15 residues. The germline V gene encodes CDR1 MNHEY and CDR2 SMNVEV (reference sequence). CDR3 nucleotides: TGTGCCAGCAGTCCCAGCGTGGGGGCCAAAAACATTCAGTACTTC. Amino acids: CASSPSVGAKNIQYF.

The rearrangement uses TRBV28 and TRBJ2-5; 7 bases align to TRBD1. J gave up 0 bases and V 5 bases, and 9 bases lay outside the gene matches. The CDR3 totals 16 residues. Germline CDR1 MDHEN, CDR2 SYDVKM. DNA for the CDR3: TGTGCCAGCAGTACACCCCGACAGGGTTACCAAGAGACCCAGTACTTC. Residues: CASSTPRQGYQETQYF.

CDR3 region: CATFSGEGTEAFF. The CDR3 DNA reads as TGTGCCACATTCTCCGGGGAGGGCACTGAAGCTTTCTTT. The chain is built from TRBV10-3 and TRBJ1-1, with D hard to call. The germline CDR1 and CDR2 sequences are ENHRY and SYGVKD. V was pared by 10 bases and J by 4 bases, with 16 bases between. This CDR3 is 13 amino acids long.

Comment on this clone: Other nucleotide sequences from this sample produce the same CDR3. The chain has TRBV19 and TRBJ1-1, with a possible D match to TRBD1 (5 bases). The CDR3 length is 13 residues. The V and J ends lost 8 bases and 0 bases respectively, with 10 bases between them. Germline V CDR1 and CDR2: LNHDA, SQIVND (reference sequence). CDR3: CASRGTVNTEAFF. CDR3 bases: TGTGCCAGTCGCGGGACGGTGAACACTGAAGCTTTCTTT. Supplemented by reference TRBV19 and TRBJ1-1, the full variable domain reads DGGITQSPKYLFRKEGQNVTLSCEQNLNHDAMYWYRQDPGQGLRLIYYSQIVNDFQKGDIAEGYSVSREKKESFPLTVTSAQKNPTAFYLCASRGTVNTEAFFGQGTRLTVV.

The V and J genes are TRBV5-3 and TRBJ1-1, with D tentatively TRBD1 (5 bases). TRBV5-3 is sorted into the ORF group, with uncertain function. CDR3 length equals 14 residues. Trimming stripped 0 bases from V and 7 bases from J, with 13 bases between. This CDR3 is CARSLAGWYVEAFF. For the CDR3, the DNA is TGTGCCAGAAGCTTGGCAGGGTGGTATGTTGAAGCTTTCTTT.

The chain combines TRBV3-1 (or the pseudogene TRBV3-2) with TRBJ2-1; 8 bases are a match to TRBD2. V lost 0 bases, J lost 8 bases, and 6 bases stayed unmatched. Germline assignment: CDR1 LGHDT and CDR2 YNNKEL (reference sequence). The CDR3 spans 15 residues. The CDR3 DNA is TGTGCCAGCAGCCAAGACGGGAGGGCCGGGGATGAGCAGTTCTTC. Translating it yields CASSQDGRAGDEQFF.

V gene TRBV6-5 combines with J gene TRBJ2-5; D unclear. Germline-derived CDR1 and CDR2 are MNHEY and SVGAGI. The CDR3 spans 15 residues. V lost 2 bases and J lost 4, with 14 bases in between. The CDR3 region has the DNA TGTGCCAGCAGTTACGCGGCGGCTGCTGGAGAGACCCAGTACTTC. Translated, it gives CASSYAAAAGETQYF.